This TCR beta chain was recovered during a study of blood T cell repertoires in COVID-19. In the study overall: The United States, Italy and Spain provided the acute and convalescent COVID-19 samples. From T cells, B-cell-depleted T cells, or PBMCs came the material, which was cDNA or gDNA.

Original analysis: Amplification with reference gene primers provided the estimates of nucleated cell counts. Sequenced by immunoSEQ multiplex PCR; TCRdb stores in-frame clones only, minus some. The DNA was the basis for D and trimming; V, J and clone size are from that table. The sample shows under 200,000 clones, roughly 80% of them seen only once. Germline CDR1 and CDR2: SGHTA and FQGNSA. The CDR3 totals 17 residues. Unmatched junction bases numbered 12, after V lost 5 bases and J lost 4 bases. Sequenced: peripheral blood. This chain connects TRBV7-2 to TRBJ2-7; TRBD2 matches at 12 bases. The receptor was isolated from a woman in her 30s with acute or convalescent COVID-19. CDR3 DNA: TGTGCCAGCAGCCCAGTGGCTAGCGGGAGGGCCGGTTACGAGCAGTACTTC. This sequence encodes CASSPVASGRAGYEQYF.